These 27 T cell receptor beta chains came from one sample sequenced in a study of cytomegalovirus exposure and HLA in healthy donors. Method: immunoSEQ multiplex PCR; TCRdb's copy keeps in-frame clones and lacks some. The sample consists of about 240,000 clones, approximately 83% of them appearing once. Input material: PBMCs. These receptors were taken from a woman in her 30s in good health and CMV-seropositive.

With regard to this clone: Germline and junction disagree at one end, which may indicate a read error. The rearrangement joins TRBV2 to TRBJ2-4; 9 bases align to TRBD1. There are 13 residues in the CDR3. Germline CDR1 is SNHLY and CDR2 is FYNNEI. CDR3 amino acids: CASSEGQGLIRYF. In DNA form, the CDR3 reads TGTGCCAGCAGTGAGGGACAGGGTTTGATTCGGTACTTC.

The rearrangement joins TRBV20-1 to TRBJ2-7; D unresolved. Trimming shortened V by 3 bases and J by 3 bases, and 6 bases separated the two germline ends. This CDR3 has 11 amino acids. CDR1 DFQATT and CDR2 SNEGSKA come from the germline V gene (reference sequence). The CDR3 spells CSASHGYEQYF. CDR3 nucleotide sequence: TGCAGTGCTAGTCACGGCTACGAGCAGTACTTC.

The CDR3 loop reads CASSLLAGEVFAYEQYF. The CDR3 region has the DNA TGTGCCAGCAGCCTACTAGCGGGAGAGGTCTTCGCCTACGAGCAGTACTTC. The V and J genes are TRBV7-6 and TRBJ2-7; 11 bases are shared with TRBD2. The J segment lost 2 bases and the V segment lost 5 bases, leaving 11 bases of the junction unmatched. Per the germline V gene, CDR1 is SGHVS and CDR2 is FNYEAQ. The CDR3 runs to 17 residues. Full variable domain (outside the CDR3, taken from reference TRBV7-6 and TRBJ2-7): GAGVSQSPRYKVTKRGQDVALRCDPISGHVSLYWYRQALGQGPEFLTYFNYEAQQDKSGLPNDRFSAERPEGSISTLTIQRTEQRDSAMYRCASSLLAGEVFAYEQYFGPGTRLTVT.

This clone appeared a single time. CDR3 coding DNA: TGTGCCACCAGCAGAGGGTCGGGGGAGCAGTACTTC. It is translated as CATSRGSGEQYF. The chain employs TRBV15 and TRBJ2-7, with D possibly being TRBD2 (5 bases). The V and J ends lost 1 base and 7 bases respectively, with 8 bases between them. Germline CDR1 and CDR2: LNHNV and YYDKDF (reference sequence). The CDR3 sequence is 12 residues long.

The gene calls are TRBV18 and TRBJ1-1; D gene uncertain. Deletions cut 8 bases from V and 6 bases from J, with 13 bases between. This CDR3 contains 12 residues. CDR1 is KGHSH, CDR2 LQKENI, per germline. CDR3 amino acids: CASTPWRPEAFF. The CDR3, as DNA: TGTGCCAGCACCCCGTGGAGGCCTGAAGCTTTCTTT.

V and J are TRBV11-3 and TRBJ1-2; 8 positions agree with TRBD1. Germline V CDR1 and CDR2: SGHNT, YENEEA. The CDR3 is made up of 14 amino acids. With V trimmed by 5 bases and J by 5 bases, 7 bases remained unmatched. DNA of the CDR3: TGTGCCAGCAGCCAACGACAGGGGTGGTATGGCTACACCTTC. This translates into CASSQRQGWYGYTF.

V is TRBV9 and J is TRBJ2-1; 9 bases are shared with TRBD2. The CDR3 loop spans 20 amino acids. V was pared by 2 bases and J by 4 bases, with 19 bases of the junction left unmatched. CDR1 and CDR2 (germline): SGDLS, YYNGEE. As DNA, the CDR3 is TGTGCCAGCAGCGTGAGATCTTTCCTAGCGGGACGAGTCGTTTACAATGAGCAGTTCTTC. It codes for CASSVRSFLAGRVVYNEQFF.

The chain couples TRBV29-1 to TRBJ2-5; tentative D call: TRBD2 (7 bases). Germline V gives CDR1 SQVTM, CDR2 ANQGSEA. Trimming cost V 4 bases and J 5 bases, with 14 bases left between them. There are 13 residues in the CDR3. CDR3 residues: CSVVRGAGETQYF. As DNA, the CDR3 is TGCAGCGTTGTTCGGGGGGCCGGGGAGACCCAGTACTTC.

The chain couples TRBV7-2 to TRBJ2-7, with 10 bases fitting TRBD2. The CDR3 is 15 amino acids. Per the germline V gene, CDR1 is SGHTA and CDR2 is FQGNSA. J was trimmed by 3 bases and V by 0 bases; bases with no gene match: 2. This CDR3 is CASSLALAGVYEQYF. DNA of the CDR3: TGTGCCAGCAGCTTAGCGCTAGCGGGGGTCTACGAGCAGTACTTC.

This clone was seen once. The chain combines TRBV29-1 with TRBJ2-7, with TRBD1 matching 10 bases. The CDR3 sequence is 15 residues long. V lost 2 bases and J lost 4; bases outside the gene matches: 8. Germline loops: CDR1 SQVTM, CDR2 ANQGSEA. The CDR3, as DNA: TGCAGCGTTGAAAATCCGGGACAGGGGACGTACGAGCAGTACTTC. Amino acids: CSVENPGQGTYEQYF.

In this sample, this clone turned up many times. V usage is TRBV14 and J usage is TRBJ1-2; D is unresolved. Deletions cut 4 bases from V and 2 bases from J, with 14 bases between. The CDR3 length is 15 residues. Germline assignment: CDR1 SGHDN and CDR2 FVKESK. For the CDR3, the DNA is TGTGCCAGCAGCCGCCATCAAGGGAGGAACTATGGCTACACCTTC. As protein: CASSRHQGRNYGYTF. Full variable domain (missing parts from reference TRBV14 and TRBJ1-2): EAGVTQFPSHSVIEKGQTVTLRCDPISGHDNLYWYRRVMGKEIKFLLHFVKESKQDESGMPNNRFLAERTGGTYSTLKVQPAELEDSGVYFCASSRHQGRNYGYTFGSGTRLTVV.

V gene TRBV10-1 combines with J gene TRBJ2-1; 7 positions agree with TRBD2. The CDR3 has 14 residues. Germline values: CDR1 WNHNN, CDR2 SYGVQD (reference sequence). V trimming: 3 bases; J trimming: 8 bases; junction bases outside the gene matches: 7. The CDR3 DNA reads as TGCGCCAGCAGTGATGGCGGGAGTCCCTATGAGCAGTTCTTC. This encodes CASSDGGSPYEQFF.

The J gene is TRBJ1-2, the V gene TRBV19, with D maybe TRBD1 (5 bases). The CDR3 is 14 amino acids. CDR1 is LNHDA, CDR2 SQIVND, per germline (reference sequence). Between the trimmed V and J ends, which lost 0 bases and 4 bases, there was a span of 9 bases. The CDR3 protein is CASSIDQGTYGYTF. In nucleotides, the CDR3 is TGTGCCAGTAGTATAGATCAGGGAACCTATGGCTACACCTTC.

This chain links TRBV7-7 with TRBJ2-2; 8 bases match TRBD1. From germline, CDR1 is SSHAT and CDR2 FNYEAQ (reference sequence). The junction had 3 bases not matched to a gene; V was cut back by 5 bases and J by 4 bases. The CDR3 is 14 amino acids. CDR3 in DNA: TGTGCCAGCAGCCAAACAGGGGGCACCGGGGAGCTGTTTTTT. Translation gives CASSQTGGTGELFF. The variable domain in full, completed from reference TRBV7-7 and TRBJ2-2, reads GAGVSQSPRYKVTKRGQDVTLRCDPISSHATLYWYQQALGQGPEFLTYFNYEAQPDKSGLPSDRFSAERPEGSISTLTIQRTEQRDSAMYRCASSQTGGTGELFFGEGSRLTVL.

The CDR3 nucleotides are TGCAGCGTTCAGGGACTTCCCCTTTCTGGGGCCAACGTCCTGACTTTC. It is translated as CSVQGLPLSGANVLTF. This sequence joins TRBV29-1 and TRBJ2-6, with D possibly matching TRBD2 (6 bases). CDR3 length: 16 amino acids. The V end was cut by 5 bases, the J end by 1 base, with 15 bases between. Per germline, CDR1 SQVTM and CDR2 ANQGSEA.

J is TRBJ2-3 and V is TRBV18, with D possibly being TRBD2 (6 bases). Trimming pared 4 bases from V and 5 bases from J, leaving 16 bases between. This CDR3 region has 15 residues. Germline-derived CDR1 and CDR2 are KGHSH and LQKENI. The CDR3 is CASSRWAGGEDTQYF. Written as DNA, the CDR3 is TGTGCCAGCTCACGGTGGGCCGGGGGAGAAGATACGCAGTATTTT.

The chain couples TRBV6-5 to TRBJ1-1, with D possibly being TRBD1 (6 bases). CDR1 and CDR2 (germline): MNHEY, SVGAGI. This CDR3 is built from 14 residues. V lost 1 base and J 1 base, leaving 7 bases between the germline ends. CDR3 in amino acids: CASSYLTGNTEAFF. CDR3 DNA: TGTGCCAGCAGTTACTTGACAGGGAACACTGAAGCTTTCTTT.

In its sample, this clone was seen a few times. The genes are TRBV9 and TRBJ1-2; no clear D. Trimming took off 0 bases at V and 3 bases at J, with 9 bases between the two ends. This CDR3 is built from 14 residues. Germline V CDR1 and CDR2: SGDLS, YYNGEE. This CDR3 is CASSVGMFDYGYTF. For the CDR3, the DNA is TGTGCCAGCAGCGTAGGTATGTTCGACTATGGCTACACCTTC.

This chain connects TRBV30 to TRBJ1-1; 7 bases are a match to TRBD1. Germline V gives CDR1 GTSNPN, CDR2 SVGIG (reference sequence). J was trimmed by 1 base and V by 4 bases; bases with no gene match: 6. This CDR3 has 14 amino acids. The CDR3 reads CAWNKGAGNTEAFF. The CDR3 nucleotides are TGTGCCTGGAACAAGGGGGCGGGGAACACTGAAGCTTTCTTT.

The V gene is TRBV5-6, the J gene TRBJ1-1; 8 bases align to TRBD1. The CDR3 extends over 16 amino acids. CDR1 and CDR2 (germline): SGHDT, YYEEEE. Unmatched junction bases numbered 11, after V lost 3 bases and J lost 4 bases. CDR3 protein: CASSSAGGARGTEAFF. The CDR3 DNA follows: TGTGCCAGCAGCTCTGCAGGGGGCGCCCGGGGCACTGAAGCTTTCTTT.

In DNA, the CDR3 is TGTGCCAGCAGCTTAAGCGGAACCTATAATGAAAAACTGTTTTTT. Its translation: CASSLSGTYNEKLFF. V usage is TRBV11-3 and J usage is TRBJ1-4, with no clear D. Between the trimmed V and J ends, which lost 2 bases and 4 bases, there was a span of 11 bases. CDR1 and CDR2 from the germline V gene are SGHNT and YENEEA. The CDR3 runs 15 residues.

V gene TRBV7-8 combines with J gene TRBJ2-7, with TRBD2 matching over 8 bases. J was trimmed by 12 bases and V by 0 bases; bases with no gene match: 7. This CDR3 contains 13 residues. Germline values: CDR1 SGHVS, CDR2 FQNEAQ. The DNA of the CDR3 is TGTGCCAGCAGCTTAGCCTCGGGACTAGAGTGGTACTTC. Its protein product is CASSLASGLEWYF.

This clone occurred once. The chain carries TRBV9 and TRBJ2-1; 11 positions agree with TRBD2. Germline loops: CDR1 SGDLS, CDR2 YYNGEE. The V gene end was trimmed by 4 bases and the J gene end by 4 bases; junction bases not matched to a gene: 13. CDR3 length: 18 amino acids. The CDR3 DNA sequence: TGTGCCAGCAGCCCTCACAAGATGACTAGCGGGATTTACAATGAGCAGTTCTTC. This encodes CASSPHKMTSGIYNEQFF.

J is TRBJ2-2 and V is TRBV6-5, with 9 bases identical to TRBD2. Per the germline V gene, CDR1 is MNHEY and CDR2 is SVGAGI. J was trimmed by 5 bases and V by 6 bases; bases with no gene match: 4. This CDR3 has 14 residues. CDR3 loop: CASRGTSLTGELFF. The CDR3 region has the DNA TGTGCCAGCAGAGGGACTAGCTTGACCGGGGAGCTGTTTTTT.

The rearrangement uses TRBV15 and TRBJ1-1; D is uncertain. Germline-derived CDR1 and CDR2 are LNHNV and YYDKDF (reference sequence). There are 14 residues in the CDR3. V was cut by 0 bases and J by 1 base, with 6 bases left in between. DNA of the CDR3: TGTGCCACCAGCAGAGATAGACAGAACACTGAAGCTTTCTTT. It yields the protein CATSRDRQNTEAFF.

The chain has TRBV9 and TRBJ1-2; 8 bases line up with TRBD1. Germline V gene sequence: CDR1 SGDLS, CDR2 YYNGEE. The CDR3 spans 15 residues. V was pared by 0 bases and J by 2 bases, with 3 bases of the junction left unmatched. The CDR3 is CASSVETGVNYGYTF. The CDR3 bases are TGTGCCAGCAGCGTAGAGACAGGGGTGAACTATGGCTACACCTTC.

The chain joins TRBV4-1 to TRBJ1-3, with a tentative D call TRBD1 (6 bases). The CDR3 sequence is 19 residues long. Germline V gene lookup returns CDR1 MGHRA and CDR2 YSYEKL. The V and J ends lost 1 base and 0 bases respectively, with 19 bases between them. CDR3 protein: CASSQGTAGASFSGNTIYF. The CDR3, as DNA: TGCGCCAGCAGCCAAGGGACAGCCGGCGCGTCTTTCTCTGGAAACACCATATATTTT.